The clone carrying this TCR beta chain has just one count. Per the study methods: For nucleated cells, counts were estimated from reference gene primer amplification. Measured with immunoSEQ multiplex PCR; TCRdb has only the in-frame clones, and not every one. Clonal size and the V and J genes are those of that table, whereas D and trimming came from the DNA. Found here are over 250,000 clones, approximately 85% of them singletons; the top ten hold more than 4.5%. The record originates from a study of blood T cell repertoires in COVID-19. Study summary: Samples taken during acute and convalescent COVID-19 were collected in the United States, Italy and Spain. From T cells, B-cell-depleted T cells, or PBMCs came the material, which was cDNA or gDNA.

The CDR3 length is 17 residues. The V gene's germline CDR1 is LNHNV and CDR2 YYDKDF (reference sequence). The trim removed 4 bases at V and 0 bases at J, leaving 6 bases unmatched. Sequencing was done on a sample of peripheral blood. The sequence derives from a man aged 45-65 years with active or convalescent COVID-19. The gene calls are TRBV15 and TRBJ2-1; 10 nucleotides align to TRBD2. CDR3 sequence (DNA): TGTGCCACCAGCAACGGACTAGCGGTGAGCTCCTACAATGAGCAGTTCTTC. Its translation is CATSNGLAVSSYNEQFF.